Described below is a single TCR beta chain sequence and its context. Germline V gene lookup returns CDR1 SGHAT and CDR2 FQNNGV. The CDR3 extends over 15 amino acids. The V end lost 2 bases, the J end lost 6 bases, and 11 bases lay between the germline ends. The data stem from a study of shared clonotypes between healthy human individuals. CD8 cells regarded as naive lacked CD45RO, were positively chosen for CCR7, and omitted terminally differentiated effector memory CD45RA+ cells. Study processing details: Filtering differed since immunoSEQ provided only junctions, with no quality scores. Libraries were prepared by immunoSEQ multiplex PCR; TCRdb keeps only in-frame clonotypes and omits some of them. V, J and clone size are taken as reported in that table, and D and trimming were inferred from the DNA itself. The table records about 2 million clones, about 94% of them present only once.

The sequencing input was naive CD8+ T cells sorted from blood. The receptor comes from a man between 18 and 35 years old in good health. This chain joins TRBV11-2 and TRBJ1-6; D not certain. The CDR3 here is CASSLPVAANSPLHF. DNA of the CDR3: TGTGCCAGCAGCTTACCCGTGGCGGCTAATTCACCCCTCCACTTT. Full variable domain (missing parts from reference TRBV11-2 and TRBJ1-6): EAGVAQSPRYKIIEKRQSVAFWCNPISGHATLYWYQQILGQGPKLLIQFQNNGVVDDSQLPKDRFSAERLKGVDSTLKIQPAKLEDSAVYLCASSLPVAANSPLHFGNGTRLTVT.